The present entry profiles one TCR beta chain with its context. The germline gives CDR1 MNHNY, CDR2 SVGAGI (reference sequence). Deletions cut 1 base from V and 7 bases from J, with 17 bases between. CDR3 length: 16 residues. Generated by immunoSEQ multiplex PCR, the TCRdb table keeps only in-frame clones and is missing some. This sample has roughly 140,000 clones; almost 90% occur once, and the top ten carry 10%. This sample stems from a study of blood T cell repertoires in COVID-19. Across the study: Samples came from the United States, Italy and Spain, spanning acute and convalescent COVID-19. T cells, B-cell-depleted T cells, or PBMCs supplied cDNA or gDNA.

Sequences were obtained from peripheral blood. The source is a man in his fifties with active or convalescent COVID-19. The genes are TRBV6-6 and TRBJ2-1; D remains unclear. The CDR3 DNA follows: TGTGCCAGCAGTTACTACCGGGTCCAAAACTGGAATGAGCAGTTCTTC. Its protein product is CASSYYRVQNWNEQFF.